Listed below are T cell receptor beta chains from one sample, sequenced in a study of CXCR3-negative and CXCR3-positive naive CD8 T cells. From its re-call of the 5' RACE reads, TCRdb lists each CDR3 protein once, without DNA. This listing includes just over 60,000 distinct CDR3 sequences. The specimen sequenced was naive CXCR3- CD8+ T cells from blood. These receptor sequences come from a human donor in good health. Some clones in this sample may be carry-over from other donors' samples. CDR3s include the opening cysteine and the closing phenylalanine or tryptophan.

CDR3: CASSFSGRAGEQFF
V: TRBV27
J: TRBJ2-1

CDR3: CATGYLGRGTEAFF
V: TRBV19
J: TRBJ1-1

CDR3: CASSYLGGASGANVLTF
V: TRBV6-2/TRBV6-3
J: TRBJ2-6

CDR3: CASSLYGLADNEQFF
V: TRBV5-6
J: TRBJ2-1

CDR3: CASSHTGDLGNEQFF
V: TRBV12-3/TRBV12-4
J: TRBJ2-1

CDR3: CASSLFAGGPDGNEQFF
V: TRBV7-9
J: TRBJ2-1

CDR3: CACREGVNEQFF
V: TRBV30
J: TRBJ2-1

CDR3: CARVSHSLSYNEQFF
V: TRBV7-3
J: TRBJ2-1

CDR3: CASSQDQERANHNEQFF
V: TRBV14
J: TRBJ2-1

CDR3: CSAEEDSGANVLTF
V: TRBV20-1
J: TRBJ2-6

CDR3: CSVNLPGHNYGYTF
V: TRBV29-1
J: TRBJ1-2

CDR3: CASSLAPGPGGELFF
V: TRBV7-8
J: TRBJ2-2

CDR3: CAISEGSGTLAKNIQYF
V: TRBV10-3
J: TRBJ2-4

CDR3: CASRANLRLAADEESDTQYF
V: TRBV7-8
J: TRBJ2-3

CDR3: CASSESWVTSEQYF
V: TRBV28
J: TRBJ2-7

CDR3: CSAVDSLNTEAFF
V: TRBV20-1
J: TRBJ1-1

CDR3: CASSQLLAGGETQYF
V: TRBV14
J: TRBJ2-5

CDR3: CASSSGQNTEAFF
V: TRBV6-5
J: TRBJ1-1

CDR3: CSVNPGQSYNEQFF
V: TRBV29-1
J: TRBJ2-1

CDR3: CASSPSAYEQYF
V: TRBV12-3/TRBV12-4
J: TRBJ2-7

CDR3: CSVGDRGNGHTF
V: TRBV29-1
J: TRBJ1-2

CDR3: CASSPPGQNTGELFF
V: TRBV4-1
J: TRBJ2-2

CDR3: CASSSHGGSAYGYTF
V: TRBV5-1
J: TRBJ1-2

CDR3: CASSEGGGARDTEAFF
V: TRBV9
J: TRBJ1-1

CDR3: CASTGVNTEAFF
V: TRBV7-9
J: TRBJ1-1

CDR3: CASSLMGDGNTEAFF
V: TRBV7-3
J: TRBJ1-1

CDR3: CSARDLASEGGGDTGELFF
V: TRBV20-1
J: TRBJ2-2

CDR3: CASSLRAGAVDGYEQYF
V: TRBV7-8
J: TRBJ2-7

CDR3: CASSPPDSLSYNEQFF
V: TRBV11-2
J: TRBJ2-1

CDR3: CASSPLAAETYEQYF
V: TRBV28
J: TRBJ2-7

CDR3: CASSHLPGQSPDTQYF
V: TRBV4-3
J: TRBJ2-3

CDR3: CSALGQGYEQYF
V: TRBV20-1
J: TRBJ2-7

CDR3: CASSQIAGGREQYF
V: TRBV14
J: TRBJ2-7

CDR3: CASSDGDRGETQYF
V: TRBV2
J: TRBJ2-5

CDR3: CASSLWANQPQHF
V: TRBV7-9
J: TRBJ1-5

CDR3: CASSQSWPTASYGYTF
V: TRBV4-3
J: TRBJ1-2

CDR3: CASSSGGAFIGELFF
V: TRBV27
J: TRBJ2-2

CDR3: CRAKVASGTGDDVNTEAFF
V: TRBV20-1
J: TRBJ1-1

CDR3: CASSHGSKETQYF
V: TRBV13
J: TRBJ2-5

CDR3: CASRGDDGFNTEAFF
V: TRBV19
J: TRBJ1-1

CDR3: CSVGLAAQETQYF
V: TRBV29-1
J: TRBJ2-5

CDR3: CASSIGTGYTNEQYF
V: TRBV19
J: TRBJ2-7

CDR3: CASSPGTGREQYF
V: TRBV27
J: TRBJ2-7

CDR3: CASRGTRDDTYGYTF
V: TRBV7-9
J: TRBJ1-2

CDR3: CSARGTGNSNQPQHF
V: TRBV20-1
J: TRBJ1-5

CDR3: CSAREPSGANVLTF
V: TRBV20-1
J: TRBJ2-6

CDR3: CASSDGRGTDTQYF
V: TRBV6-4
J: TRBJ2-3

CDR3: CASSPLPPGAGNEQFF
V: TRBV7-3
J: TRBJ2-1

CDR3: CSVGVGLEFEGTDTQYF
V: TRBV29-1
J: TRBJ2-3

CDR3: CASRQTGPYEQYF
V: TRBV6-5
J: TRBJ2-7

CDR3: CATSSGPRANYGYTF
V: TRBV15
J: TRBJ1-2

CDR3: CASSVSDEQFF
V: TRBV9
J: TRBJ2-1

CDR3: CASSQEDNFSGYTF
V: TRBV4-1
J: TRBJ1-2

CDR3: CASSQDYEQYF
V: TRBV3-1
J: TRBJ2-7